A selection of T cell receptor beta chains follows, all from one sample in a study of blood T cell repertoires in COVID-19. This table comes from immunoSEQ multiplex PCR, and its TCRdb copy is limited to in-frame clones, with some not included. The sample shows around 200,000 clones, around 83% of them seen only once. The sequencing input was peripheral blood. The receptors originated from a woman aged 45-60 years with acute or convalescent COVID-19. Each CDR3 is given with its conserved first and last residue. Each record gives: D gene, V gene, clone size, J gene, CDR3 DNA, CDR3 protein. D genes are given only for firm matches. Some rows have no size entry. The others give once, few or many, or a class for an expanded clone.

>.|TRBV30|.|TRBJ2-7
TGTGCCTGGAGTAAGAACAAGTACGAGCAGTACTTC
CAWSKNKYEQYF
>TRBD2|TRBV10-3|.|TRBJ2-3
TGTGCCATCAGTGAGGTCGGGGTCGGGAGGGGTCCAGATACGCAGTATTTT
CAISEVGVGRGPDTQYF
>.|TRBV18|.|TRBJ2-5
TGTGCCAGCTCACTTTTGAAGAGTACCGAGGAGACCCAGTACTTC
CASSLLKSTEETQYF
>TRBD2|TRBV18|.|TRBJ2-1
TGTGCCAGCTCACCCTCGGGGCTAGCGGCAAGCTCCTACAATGAGCAGTTCTTC
CASSPSGLAASSYNEQFF
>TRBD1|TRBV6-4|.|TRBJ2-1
TGTGCCAGCAGTGACTCGCACAGGGGGACCTACAATGAGCAGTTCTTC
CASSDSHRGTYNEQFF
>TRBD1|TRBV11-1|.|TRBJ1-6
TGTGCCAGCAGCCGGGGAGGGGACAGGGGAAATTCACCCCTCCACTTT
CASSRGGDRGNSPLHF
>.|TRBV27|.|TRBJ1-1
TGTGCCAGCAGTTTAGAGGGGACACAAGGTAGTACTGAAGCTTTCTTT
CASSLEGTQGSTEAFF
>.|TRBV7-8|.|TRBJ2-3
TGTGCCAGCAGCTTTTACGGAGATACGCAGTATTTT
CASSFYGDTQYF
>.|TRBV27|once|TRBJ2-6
TGTGCCAGCAGTTTGTCCCTTGGAGGGTCTGGGGCCAACGTCCTGACTTTC
CASSLSLGGSGANVLTF
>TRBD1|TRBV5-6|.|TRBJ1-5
TGTGCCAGCAGCTTAAATGGGGACAGGGGTAAGAGCAATCAGCCCCAGCATTTT
CASSLNGDRGKSNQPQHF
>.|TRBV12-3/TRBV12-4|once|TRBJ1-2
TGTGCCAGCAGTTTTAACAGCTTGGATGGCTACACCTTC
CASSFNSLDGYTF
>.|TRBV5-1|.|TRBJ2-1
TGCGCCAGCAGCTTGGCCGCTTTGAGCTCCTACAATGAGCAGTTCTTC
CASSLAALSSYNEQFF
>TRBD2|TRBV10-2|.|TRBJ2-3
TGCGCCAGCTCCCTAGCGGGAGGGGGAACAGATACGCAGTATTTT
CASSLAGGGTDTQYF
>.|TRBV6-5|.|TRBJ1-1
TGTGCCAGTCACAAACCACAGGGCGCGAACACTGAAGCTTTCTTT
CASHKPQGANTEAFF